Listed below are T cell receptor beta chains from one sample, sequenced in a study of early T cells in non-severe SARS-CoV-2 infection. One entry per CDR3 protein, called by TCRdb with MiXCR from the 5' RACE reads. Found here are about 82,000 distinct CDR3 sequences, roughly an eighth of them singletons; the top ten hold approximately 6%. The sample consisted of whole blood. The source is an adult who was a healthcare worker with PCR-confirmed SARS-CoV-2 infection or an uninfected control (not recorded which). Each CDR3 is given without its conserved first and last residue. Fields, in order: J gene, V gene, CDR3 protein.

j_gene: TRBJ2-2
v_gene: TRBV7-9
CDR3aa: ASSVYRGMRTGELF

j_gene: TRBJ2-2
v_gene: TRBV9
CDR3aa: ASSVDSGELF

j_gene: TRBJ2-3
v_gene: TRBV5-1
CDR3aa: ASSYRAQGTDTQY

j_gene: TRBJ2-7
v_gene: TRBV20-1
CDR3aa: SARGGPYEQY

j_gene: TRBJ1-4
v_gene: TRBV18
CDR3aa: ASSPLGATTNEKLF

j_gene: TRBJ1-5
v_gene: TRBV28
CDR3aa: ASSLDRAQPQH

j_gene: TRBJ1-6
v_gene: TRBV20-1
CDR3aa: SAPAGGAYYNSPLH

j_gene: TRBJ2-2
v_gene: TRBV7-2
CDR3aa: ASSYRGTGYAGELF

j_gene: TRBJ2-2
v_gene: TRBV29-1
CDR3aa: SVEDAGQLNTGELF

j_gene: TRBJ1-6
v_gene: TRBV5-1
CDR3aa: ASRGDGGNSPLH

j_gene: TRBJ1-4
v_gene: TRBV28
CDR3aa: ASRRTVTEKLF

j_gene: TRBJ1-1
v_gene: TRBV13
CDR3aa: ASSARAGLEAF

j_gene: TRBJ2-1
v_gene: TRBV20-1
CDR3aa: SARPSGRVIINEQF

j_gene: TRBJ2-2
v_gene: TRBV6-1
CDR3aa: ASSASGGQGFTGELF

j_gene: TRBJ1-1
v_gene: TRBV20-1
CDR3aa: SASEGRTGSGAF

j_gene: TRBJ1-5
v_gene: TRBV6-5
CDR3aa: ASSFSGRHQPQH

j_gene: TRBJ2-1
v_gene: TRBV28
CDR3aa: ASSFQRETDEQF

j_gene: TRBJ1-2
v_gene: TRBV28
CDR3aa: ASSTPSTNYGYT

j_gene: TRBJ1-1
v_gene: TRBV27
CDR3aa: ATRSNEAF

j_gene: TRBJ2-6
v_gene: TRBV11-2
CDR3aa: ASSLFAGIASGANVLT

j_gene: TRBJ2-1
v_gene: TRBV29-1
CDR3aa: SVPGSGTGYNEQF

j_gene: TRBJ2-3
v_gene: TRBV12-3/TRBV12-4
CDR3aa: ASSPGQGSTDTQY

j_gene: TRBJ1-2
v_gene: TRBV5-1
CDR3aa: ASSQGQGGGYT

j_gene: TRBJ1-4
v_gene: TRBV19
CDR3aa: ASSALTNEKLF

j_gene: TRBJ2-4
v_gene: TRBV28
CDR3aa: ASSKNIQY

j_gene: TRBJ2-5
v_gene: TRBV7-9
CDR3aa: ASSLDGGETQY

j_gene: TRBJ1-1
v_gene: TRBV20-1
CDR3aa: SARWGRGPPNTEAF

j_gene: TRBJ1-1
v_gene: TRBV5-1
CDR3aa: ASGLTVNTEAF

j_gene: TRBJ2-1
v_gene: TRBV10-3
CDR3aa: AISAGVSEQF

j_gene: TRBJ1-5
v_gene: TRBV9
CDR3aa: ASSVDGGSNQPQH

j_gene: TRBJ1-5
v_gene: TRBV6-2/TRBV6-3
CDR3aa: ASSYSPGDQPQH

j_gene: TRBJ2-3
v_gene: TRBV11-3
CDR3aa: ASSEGTVSTDTQY

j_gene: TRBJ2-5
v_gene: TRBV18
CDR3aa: ASSHTGSQETQY

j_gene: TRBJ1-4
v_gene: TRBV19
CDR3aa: ASTPGGGARNEKLF

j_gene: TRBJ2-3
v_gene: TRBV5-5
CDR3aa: ASSRTFQTRTDTQY